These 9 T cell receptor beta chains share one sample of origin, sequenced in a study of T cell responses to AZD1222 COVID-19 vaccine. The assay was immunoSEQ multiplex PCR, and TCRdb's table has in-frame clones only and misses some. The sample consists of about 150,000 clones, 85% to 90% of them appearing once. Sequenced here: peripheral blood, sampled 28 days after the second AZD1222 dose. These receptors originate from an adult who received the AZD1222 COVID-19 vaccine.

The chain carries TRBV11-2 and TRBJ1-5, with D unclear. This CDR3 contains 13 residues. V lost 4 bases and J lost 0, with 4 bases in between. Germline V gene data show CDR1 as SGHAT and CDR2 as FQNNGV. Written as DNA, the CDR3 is TGTGCCAGCAGCTCCAATAGCAATCAGCCCCAGCATTTT. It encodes CASSSNSNQPQHF.

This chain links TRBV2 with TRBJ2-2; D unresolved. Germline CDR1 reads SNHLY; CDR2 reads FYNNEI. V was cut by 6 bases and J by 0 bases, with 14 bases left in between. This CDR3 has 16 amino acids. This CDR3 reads CASRALGIANTGELFF. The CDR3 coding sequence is TGTGCCAGCAGGGCCCTGGGTATCGCGAACACCGGGGAGCTGTTTTTT.

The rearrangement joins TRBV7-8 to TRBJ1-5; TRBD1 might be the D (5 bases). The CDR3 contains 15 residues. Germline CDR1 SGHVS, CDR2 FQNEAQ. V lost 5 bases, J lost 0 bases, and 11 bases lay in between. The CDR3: CASSPGLLSNQPQHF. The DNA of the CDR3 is TGTGCCAGCAGCCCGGGACTGCTTAGCAATCAGCCCCAGCATTTT.

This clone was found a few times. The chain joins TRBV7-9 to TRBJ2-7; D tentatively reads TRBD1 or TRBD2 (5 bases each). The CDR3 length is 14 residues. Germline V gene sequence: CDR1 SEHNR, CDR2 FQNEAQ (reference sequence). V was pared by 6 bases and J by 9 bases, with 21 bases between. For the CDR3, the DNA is TGTGCCAGCAGGAGCAGCCGGGACCTCAGACTGCAGTACTTC. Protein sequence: CASRSSRDLRLQYF.

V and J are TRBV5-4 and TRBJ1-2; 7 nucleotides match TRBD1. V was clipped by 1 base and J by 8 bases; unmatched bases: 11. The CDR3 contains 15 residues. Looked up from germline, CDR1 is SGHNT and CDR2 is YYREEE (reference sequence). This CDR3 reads CASSLPQGPSSGYTF. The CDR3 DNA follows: TGTGCCAGCAGCTTGCCACAGGGGCCATCCTCAGGCTACACCTTC.

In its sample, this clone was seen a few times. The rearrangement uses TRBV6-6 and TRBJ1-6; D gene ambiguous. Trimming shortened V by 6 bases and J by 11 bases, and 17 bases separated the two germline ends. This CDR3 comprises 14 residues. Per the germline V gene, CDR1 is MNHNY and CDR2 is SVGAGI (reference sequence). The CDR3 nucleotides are TGTGCCAGCAGCTCCGACGGACTGATGCCACCCCTCCACTTT. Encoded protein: CASSSDGLMPPLHF.

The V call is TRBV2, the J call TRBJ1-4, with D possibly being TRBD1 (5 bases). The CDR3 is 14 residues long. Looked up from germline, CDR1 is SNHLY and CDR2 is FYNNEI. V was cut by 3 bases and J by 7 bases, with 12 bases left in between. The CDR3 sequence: CASSDVGGSEKLFF. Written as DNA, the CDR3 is TGTGCCAGCAGTGACGTGGGGGGGAGTGAAAAACTGTTTTTT. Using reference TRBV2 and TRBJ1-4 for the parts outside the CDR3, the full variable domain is EPEVTQTPSHQVTQMGQEVILRCVPISNHLYFYWYRQILGQKVEFLVSFYNNEISEKSEIFDDQFSVERPDGSNFTLKIRSTKLEDSAMYFCASSDVGGSEKLFFGSGTQLSVL.

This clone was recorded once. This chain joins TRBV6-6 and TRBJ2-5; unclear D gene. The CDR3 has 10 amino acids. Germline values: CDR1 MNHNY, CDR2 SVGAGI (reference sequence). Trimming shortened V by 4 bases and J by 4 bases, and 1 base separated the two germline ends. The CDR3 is CASSSETQYF. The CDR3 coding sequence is TGTGCCAGCAGTTCAGAGACCCAGTACTTC.

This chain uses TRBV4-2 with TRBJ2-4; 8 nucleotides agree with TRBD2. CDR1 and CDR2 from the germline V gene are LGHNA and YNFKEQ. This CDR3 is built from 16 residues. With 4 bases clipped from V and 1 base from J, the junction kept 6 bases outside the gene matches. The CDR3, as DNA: TGTGCCAGCAGCCCCCGGGAGGGTGCGGCCAAAAACATTCAGTACTTC. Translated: CASSPREGAAKNIQYF.